Sequencing of this T cell receptor beta chain was carried out in a study of monozygotic twins with inflammatory bowel disease. Germline V CDR1 and CDR2: SEHNR, FQNEAQ (reference sequence). This CDR3 is built from 15 residues. Study-wide results and limits: Immunosuppressive treatments differing between patients may have added repertoire variability.

TCR libraries were prepared from roughly 3,700 ng total RNA each. Researchers used template switching to add UMIs featuring a 6-nucleotide sample barcode. TCRdb reprocessed the 5' RACE reads; each CDR3 protein has one entry and no DNA is given. This specimen shows around 140,000 distinct CDR3 sequences; the ten leading clones hold 0.95% to 1.5%. About this clonotype: Antigen specificity is unknown.

This sequence was found in a human donor with ulcerative colitis or Crohn's disease, or a healthy co-twin of an affected twin (not recorded which). What was sequenced was blood. V gene TRBV7-9 combines with J gene TRBJ1-2; TCRdb names TRBD1, which stays unverified in the absence of DNA. The CDR3 here is CASSGTDREAYGYTF.